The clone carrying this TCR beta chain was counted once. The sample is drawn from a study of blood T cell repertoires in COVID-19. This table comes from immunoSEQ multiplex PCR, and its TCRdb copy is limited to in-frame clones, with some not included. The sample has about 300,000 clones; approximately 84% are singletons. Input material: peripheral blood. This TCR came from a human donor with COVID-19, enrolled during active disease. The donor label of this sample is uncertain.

The CDR3: CASSYSGQANSPLHF. The CDR3 DNA sequence: TGTGCCAGCAGTTACTCGGGACAAGCAAATTCACCCCTCCACTTT. This chain uses TRBV6-5 with TRBJ1-6, with D possibly TRBD1 on 6 matching bases. CDR1 is MNHEY and CDR2 is SVGAGI in the germline V gene. Trimming left V 0 bases short and J 7 bases short, with 10 bases between. The CDR3 totals 15 residues.